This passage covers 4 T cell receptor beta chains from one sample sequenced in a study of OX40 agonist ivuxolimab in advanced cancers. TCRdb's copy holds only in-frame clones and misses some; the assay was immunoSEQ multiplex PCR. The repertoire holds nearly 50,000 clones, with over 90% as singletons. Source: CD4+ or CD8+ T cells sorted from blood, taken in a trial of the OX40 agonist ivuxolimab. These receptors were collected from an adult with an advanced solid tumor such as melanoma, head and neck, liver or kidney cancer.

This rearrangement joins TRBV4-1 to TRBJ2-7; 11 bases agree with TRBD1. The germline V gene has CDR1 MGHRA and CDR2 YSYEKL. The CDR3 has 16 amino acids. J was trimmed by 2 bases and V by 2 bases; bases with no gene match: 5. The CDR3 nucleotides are TGCGCCAGCAGCCAACTAGCGGGACAGGGGGCCTACGAGCAGTACTTC. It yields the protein CASSQLAGQGAYEQYF.

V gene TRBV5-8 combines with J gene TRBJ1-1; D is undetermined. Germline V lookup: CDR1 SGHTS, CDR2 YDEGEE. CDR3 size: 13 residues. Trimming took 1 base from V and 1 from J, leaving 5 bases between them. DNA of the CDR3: TGTGCCAGCAGCTTGACGGAGAACACTGAAGCTTTCTTT. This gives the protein CASSLTENTEAFF.

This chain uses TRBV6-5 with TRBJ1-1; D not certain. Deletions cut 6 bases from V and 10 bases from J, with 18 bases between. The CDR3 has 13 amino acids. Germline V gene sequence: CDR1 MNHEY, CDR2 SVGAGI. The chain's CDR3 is CASRQLKRAGAFF. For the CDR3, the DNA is TGTGCCAGCAGACAACTTAAGAGGGCGGGAGCTTTCTTT.

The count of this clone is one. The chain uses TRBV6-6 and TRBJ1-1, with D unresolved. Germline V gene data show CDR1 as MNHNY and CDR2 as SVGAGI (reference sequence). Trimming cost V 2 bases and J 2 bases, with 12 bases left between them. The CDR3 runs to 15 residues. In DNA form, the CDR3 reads TGTGCCAGCAGTTACGGTCTCAGGTATAACACTGAAGCTTTCTTT. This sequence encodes CASSYGLRYNTEAFF.